This TCR beta chain was obtained from a study of T-cell reconstitution after alpha-beta-depleted transplantation in children. The table lists this clonotype with many counts. The antigen is not known. The germline gives CDR1 ENHRY, CDR2 SYGVKD. The CDR3 contains 15 residues. With 5 bases clipped from V and 1 base from J, the junction kept 6 bases outside the gene matches. The library targeted TCRbeta and was prepared with unique molecular identifiers. TCRdb processed the PCR reads anew with MiXCR; each CDR3 protein has one entry. The sample holds a few hundred thousand distinct CDR3 sequences; 6% to 10% are singletons and the top ten take about 9.3%. Study-wide points: Newly made T cells mostly supplied T-cell counts and diversity one year after transplant. Certain patients had high TCRbeta diversity at day 60, and it came from recipient T cells and thymic progenitors that survived.

The sequence derives from a female patient younger than 10 who had a stem cell transplant for Fanconi anemia, so the T cells may come from the graft donor. The gene calls are TRBV10-3 and TRBJ1-1; 8 nucleotides match TRBD1. Sequencing was performed on peripheral blood, taken 360 days after TCRalphabeta/CD19-depleted stem cell transplant. This chain's CDR3 is CAISTGQGRNTEAFF. In DNA form, the CDR3 reads TGTGCCATCAGTACCGGACAGGGTAGGAACACTGAAGCTTTCTTT.